A selection of T cell receptor beta chains follows, all from one sample in a study of T-cell memory formation after mild COVID-19. TCRdb used MiXCR to reprocess the 5' RACE reads, holding one entry per CDR3 protein. The sample lists some 160,000 distinct CDR3 sequences, 25% to 40% seen once, with 9.5% to 15% in the top ten. Source material: PBMCs or a T cell subset sorted from them (not recorded which). All receptors derive from an adult woman who had mild COVID-19 (a few samples of this study predate the infection). Cell type and time point are not known. The CDR3 runs from the conserved cysteine through the conserved F or W. A D gene is named only where the DNA matches it firmly. A clone size is listed for some rows: how often the clone was seen (once, few, many), or a class if it is expanded.

.	TRBJ2-7	TRBD1	15	TRBV7-8	TGTGCCAGCAGCGACGACAGGGGGAGATCCTACGAGCAGTACTTC	CASSDDRGRSYEQYF
.	TRBJ2-3	.	13	TRBV6-5	TGTGCCAGCAGCCCTACCCTCACAGATACGCAGTATTTT	CASSPTLTDTQYF
.	TRBJ2-1	TRBD1	15	TRBV5-1	TGCGCCAGCAGCCTGGAGGGGACAGGGTCGAGTGAGCAGTTCTTC	CASSLEGTGSSEQFF
.	TRBJ2-1	.	15	TRBV9	TGTGCCAGCAGCGTATCGGAGCGCTCCTACAATGAGCAGTTCTTC	CASSVSERSYNEQFF
.	TRBJ2-3	.	13	TRBV25-1	TGTGCCACCTGGAGGGGGCAGAGAGATACGCAGTATTTT	CATWRGQRDTQYF
.	TRBJ2-7	TRBD1	15	TRBV6-5	TGTGCCAGCAGTTACTCCGGGACAGACTCCTACGAGCAGTACTTC	CASSYSGTDSYEQYF
few	TRBJ2-1	TRBD2	17	TRBV29-1	TGCAGCGTTGAAGATCGGGAAGCGGGGGGGCCGGGCAATGAGCAGTTCTTC	CSVEDREAGGPGNEQFF
few	TRBJ2-1	.	17	TRBV10-3	TGTGCCATCAGTGAGTCGACGGGGAGCGGACCCTACAATGAGCAGTTCTTC	CAISESTGSGPYNEQFF
few	TRBJ2-1	TRBD2	14	TRBV7-6	TGTGCCAGCCCGACTAGCGGGGGTACATATGAGCAGTTCTTC	CASPTSGGTYEQFF
.	TRBJ2-2	TRBD1	15	TRBV7-9	TGTGCCAGCAGCTTAACCAGGGGGCGGACCGGGGAGCTGTTTTTT	CASSLTRGRTGELFF
few	TRBJ1-1	.	15	TRBV9	TGTGCCAGCAGCGTAGGAAATGGCCTCCCTACTGAAGCTTTCTTT	CASSVGNGLPTEAFF
few	TRBJ2-5	TRBD2	15	TRBV12-5	TGTGCTAGTGGTTTGCAAACGGGAGGGCAGGAGACCCAGTACTTC	CASGLQTGGQETQYF
.	TRBJ2-2	.	17	TRBV14	TGTGCCAGCAGCATCCATCGTGGACGAAACAGGGCCGGGGAGCTGTTTTTT	CASSIHRGRNRAGELFF
.	TRBJ2-1	TRBD2	16	TRBV2	TGTGCCAGCAGTAAACCCGCACAGCGGGGGTACAATGAGCAGTTCTTC	CASSKPAQRGYNEQFF
.	TRBJ1-1	.	16	TRBV5-1	TGCGCCAGCAGCCCTCGGGAGGGGGGCCTGAACACTGAAGCTTTCTTT	CASSPREGGLNTEAFF
.	TRBJ2-3	TRBD2	15	TRBV7-9	TGTGCCAGCAGGTCCTCTAGCGGTCCAGCAGATACGCAGTATTTT	CASRSSSGPADTQYF
.	TRBJ2-7	.	14	TRBV4-1	TGCGCCAGCAGCCAAGTAACTAGGGCCTACGAGCAGTACTTC	CASSQVTRAYEQYF
.	TRBJ1-2	.	11	TRBV29-1	TGCAGCGTTTGGACAGACTATGGCTACACCTTC	CSVWTDYGYTF
.	TRBJ2-2	.	14	TRBV12-3/TRBV12-4	TGTGCCAGCAGTTTTAACGGGGGCACCGGGGAGCTGTTTTTT	CASSFNGGTGELFF
few	TRBJ1-1	.	15	TRBV7-6	TGTGCCAGCAGCTTTGACCTCAGGGAAGGGACTGAAGCTTTCTTT	CASSFDLREGTEAFF
.	TRBJ1-1	.	16	TRBV5-1	TGCGCCAGCAGCTTGGAAGGTCAGGGAATCGACACTGAAGCTTTCTTT	CASSLEGQGIDTEAFF
.	TRBJ1-1	TRBD1	14	TRBV25-1	TGTGCCAGCAGTGCCACCGCAGGGGGAACAGAAGCTTTCTTT	CASSATAGGTEAFF
.	TRBJ2-4	.	13	TRBV29-1	TGCAGCGGCTCACAGGGCGGGGAAAACATTCAGTACTTC	CSGSQGGENIQYF
.	TRBJ2-5	.	12	TRBV7-6	TGTGCCAGCAGCATTGACCAAGAGACCCAGTACTTC	CASSIDQETQYF
.	TRBJ2-7	.	15	TRBV6-5	TGTGCCAGCAGCGCCACTCCTAGCGTCTCCTACGAGCAGTACTTC	CASSATPSVSYEQYF
.	TRBJ2-7	.	16	TRBV28	TGTGCCAGCAGCGGACTAACCTCAAATGGTGCCTACGAGCAGTACTTC	CASSGLTSNGAYEQYF
few	TRBJ2-3	TRBD2	14	TRBV24-1	TGTGCCACCACCCCTAGCGGAACAACAGATACGCAGTATTTT	CATTPSGTTDTQYF
.	TRBJ2-1	.	15	TRBV7-2	TGTGCCAGCAGCTCGCCGGGGGTGAGGGCCAGGGAGCAGTTCTTC	CASSSPGVRAREQFF
.	TRBJ2-7	.	12	TRBV21-1	TGTGCCAGCGGGGCTGATACCTACGAGCAGTACTTC	CASGADTYEQYF
few	TRBJ2-5	.	16	TRBV20-1	TGCAGTGCTGGCGGGGAGTGGGCAGAAAACCAAGAGACCCAGTACTTC	CSAGGEWAENQETQYF
few	TRBJ2-3	.	15	TRBV7-9	TGTGCCAGCACCCCCCCTGCGAAACCCACAGATACGCAGTATTTT	CASTPPAKPTDTQYF
few	TRBJ1-5	.	13	TRBV24-1	TGTGCCACCAGTGAGTCCGTTTATCAGCCCCAGCATTTT	CATSESVYQPQHF
few	TRBJ2-1	.	15	TRBV24-1	TGTGCCACCAGTGATCAGAGCCCGGGCAGACCCGAGCAGTTCTTC	CATSDQSPGRPEQFF
few	TRBJ1-1	.	12	TRBV29-1	TGCAGCGTATACAGTTCCAGCACTGAAGCTTTCTTT	CSVYSSSTEAFF
.	TRBJ2-7	.	15	TRBV5-1	TGCGCCAGCCGCTTGCGGGGCCAGAGCTCCTACGAGCAGTACTTC	CASRLRGQSSYEQYF
once	TRBJ2-7	.	14	TRBV12-3/TRBV12-4	TGTGCCAGCAGTTTTGTAGCGTTTGGTGGCGAGCAGTACTTC	CASSFVAFGGEQYF
few	TRBJ2-5	TRBD2	15	TRBV9	TGTGCCAGCAGCGTAGGGCTAGCGGGAGTGGAGACCCAGTACTTC	CASSVGLAGVETQYF
few	TRBJ2-3	.	13	TRBV27	TGTGCCAGCAGACCATCGAGCTCGGGGACGCAGTATTTT	CASRPSSSGTQYF
few	TRBJ2-3	TRBD2	17	TRBV20-1	TGCAGTGCTAGCCCCACCTTGACTAGCGGGGCCCCGCGTTCGCAGTATTTT	CSASPTLTSGAPRSQYF
.	TRBJ2-4	TRBD2	11	TRBV15	TGTGCCACCCAGGCTAGCGGGGACCGGTACTTC	CATQASGDRYF
few	TRBJ2-3	TRBD2	16	TRBV15	TGTGCCACCAGCAGTATTAGCGGGGGGCCTTTGGCGGCGCAGTATTTT	CATSSISGGPLAAQYF
few	TRBJ2-6	.	15	TRBV6-1	TGTGCCAGCAGTGAAGCGCGGCAGCGGGCCAACGTCCTGACTTTC	CASSEARQRANVLTF
.	TRBJ2-1	.	15	TRBV7-8	TGTGCCAGCAGCTTAGCAATGTCGACAGGCAATGAGCAGTTCTTC	CASSLAMSTGNEQFF
.	TRBJ2-5	.	13	TRBV20-1	TGCAGTGCTGACATTGCGTACCAAGAGACCCAGTACTTC	CSADIAYQETQYF
few	TRBJ2-1	TRBD2	16	TRBV4-1	TGCGCCAGCAGCCAACCGACTAGCGGGAGCTACAATGAGCAGTTCTTC	CASSQPTSGSYNEQFF
many	TRBJ2-1	.	11	TRBV20-1	TGCAGTGCTCCTAGCCCCAATGAGCAGTTCTTC	CSAPSPNEQFF
.	TRBJ1-2	.	13	TRBV20-1	TGCAGTGCTAGTTCGGGTCTCAACTCGGGCTACACCTTC	CSASSGLNSGYTF
many	TRBJ2-1	TRBD1	13	TRBV20-1	TGCAGCGAGAGGAGACAGGGTGGGAATGAGCAGTTCTTC	CSERRQGGNEQFF
.	TRBJ1-1	TRBD1	16	TRBV7-2	TGTGCCAGCAGCCACCGGACAGGGAACATGAACACTGAAGCTTTCTTT	CASSHRTGNMNTEAFF
.	TRBJ1-1	TRBD1	13	TRBV6-6	TGTGCCAGCAGTCCCGGACAGGGAGGTGGAGCTTTCTTT	CASSPGQGGGAFF
few	TRBJ1-1	.	12	TRBV7-6	TGTGCCAGCAGCTTATTACGGGGTGAAGCTTTCTTT	CASSLLRGEAFF
few	TRBJ2-3	.	13	TRBV4-1	TGCGCCAGCAGCGAAAGCGTGCTAGGTACGCAGTATTTT	CASSESVLGTQYF